The clone carrying this T cell receptor (beta chain) was observed a handful of times. The target antigen is unknown. Germline V lookup: CDR1 SGDLS, CDR2 YYNGEE. Trimming took 0 bases from V and 0 from J, leaving 10 bases between them. The CDR3 has 15 residues. This record belongs to a study of T cell responses to AZD1222 COVID-19 vaccine. Overall study results and limits: Following two doses of AZD1222, Spike-specific TCR breadth and depth rose.

TCRdb keeps only in-frame clones here, not all; method: immunoSEQ multiplex PCR. The table lists 120,000 or so clones, over 80% of them singletons, with approximately 5.4% in the top ten. V and J are TRBV9 and TRBJ2-7; D gene unclear. The specimen was peripheral blood, collected on day 0 of AZD1222 vaccination. The TCR originated in an adult in good health. CDR3 protein: CASSVVPVSSYEQYF. Here the CDR3 DNA reads TGTGCCAGCAGCGTAGTTCCGGTAAGCTCCTACGAGCAGTACTTC.